The 13 T cell receptor beta chains in this list originate from one sample, sequenced in a study of neurological immune-mediated disorders. Each CDR3 protein gets one entry after TCRdb re-called the 5' RACE reads with MiXCR. The data hold 55,000 to 85,000 distinct CDR3 sequences, with around 3% observed a single time. Specimen: PBMCs. These receptors were taken from a woman between 50 and 59 years old with multiple sclerosis.

At least ten counts were recorded for this clonotype. V is TRBV7-6 and J is TRBJ1-3; 9 bases align to TRBD1. Germline V gene lookup returns CDR1 SGHVS and CDR2 FNYEAQ. The CDR3 contains 16 residues. Unmatched junction bases numbered 9, after V lost 5 bases and J lost 4 bases. The CDR3 spells CASSPTGGSLGNTIYF. The CDR3, as DNA: TGTGCCAGCAGCCCGACAGGGGGTTCTCTGGGAAACACCATATATTTT.

This clonotype occurred many times. The chain recombines TRBV10-3 with TRBJ2-7; D remains ambiguous. The germline CDR1 and CDR2 sequences are ENHRY and SYGVKD. This CDR3 region has 11 residues. V lost 4 bases, J lost 3 bases, and 4 bases lay in between. The CDR3 sequence: CAISVDYEQYF. CDR3 coding DNA: TGTGCCATCAGTGTTGACTACGAGCAGTACTTC.

This clonotype was observed many times. As DNA, the CDR3 is TGCAGTGCCCCGGACAGGCGAAGCTCCTACAATGAGCAGTTCTTC. It encodes CSAPDRRSSYNEQFF. The chain has TRBV20-1 and TRBJ2-1; 7 bases align to TRBD1. The germline CDR1 and CDR2 sequences are DFQATT and SNEGSKA (reference sequence). The CDR3 extends over 15 amino acids. Trimming cost V 6 bases and J 0 bases; bases outside gene matches: 8.

Of note for this clonotype: The CDR3 end shows no conserved phenylalanine or tryptophan, and so a read error is likely. The chain recombines TRBV5-6 with TRBJ2-5; D unresolved. Per the germline V gene, CDR1 is SGHDT and CDR2 is YYEEEE. The V and J ends lost 4 bases and 1 base respectively, with 2 bases between them. The CDR3 contains 11 residues. The CDR3 loop is CASSRQETQYN. CDR3 in DNA: TGTGCCAGCAGCCGCCAAGAGACCCAGTACAAC.

V is TRBV11-3 and J is TRBJ2-7, with 8 bases that match TRBD2. Looked up from germline, CDR1 is SGHNT and CDR2 is YENEEA. There are 15 residues in the CDR3. With V trimmed by 1 base and J by 4 bases, 6 bases remained unmatched. Here the CDR3 reads CASSLVLAEPYEQYF. CDR3 bases: TGTGCCAGCAGCTTAGTACTAGCGGAGCCTTACGAGCAGTACTTC.

The rearrangement links TRBV9 to TRBJ1-6; TRBD1 agrees at 9 bases. V lost 2 bases and J lost 10; bases outside the gene matches: 4. The V gene's germline CDR1 is SGDLS and CDR2 YYNGEE. The CDR3 is 14 amino acids. CDR3 bases: TGTGCCAGCAGCGTGGACAGGGGCTGGTCACCCCTCCACTTT. This codes for CASSVDRGWSPLHF.

This clonotype came up many times. The V call is TRBV29-1, the J call TRBJ1-2; D is perhaps TRBD1 (5 bases). V was pared by 1 base and J by 4 bases, with 16 bases between. The V gene's germline CDR1 is SQVTM and CDR2 ANQGSEA. This CDR3 has 15 amino acids. This chain's CDR3 is CSVEGRQGGTYGYTF. The CDR3 bases are TGCAGCGTTGAAGGCCGGCAGGGAGGGACCTATGGCTACACCTTC.

Many counts were recorded for this clonotype. The chain couples TRBV5-5 to TRBJ2-7; 16 bases align to TRBD2. From germline, CDR1 is SGHKS and CDR2 YYEKEE (reference sequence). This CDR3 has 16 residues. V lost 6 bases, J lost 3 bases, and 6 bases stayed unmatched. CDR3 nucleotides: TGTGCCAGCACAGGGACTAGCGGGAGGGCCGGCTACGAGCAGTACTTC. Its protein product is CASTGTSGRAGYEQYF.

This clonotype appeared many times. The chain has TRBV27 and TRBJ2-1, with 9 bases fitting TRBD2. The V and J ends lost 5 bases and 9 bases, in that order; junction bases with no gene match: 14. Per germline, CDR1 MNHEY and CDR2 SMNVEV (reference sequence). CDR3 length: 16 amino acids. The CDR3 DNA reads TGTGCCAGCAGTCCCTACCCAGCGGGGGGCTCGGGTGAGCAGTTCTTC. Translation: CASSPYPAGGSGEQFF.

The table lists this clonotype with many counts. The CDR3 protein is CASSLSGRVTDTQYF. In DNA form, the CDR3 reads TGTGCCAGCAGCTTAAGCGGGAGGGTCACAGATACGCAGTATTTT. The rearrangement uses TRBV11-1 and TRBJ2-3, with 10 nucleotides matching TRBD2. The germline V gene has CDR1 SGHAT and CDR2 FQDESV (reference sequence). The CDR3 covers 15 residues. The V and J ends lost 2 bases and 2 bases, in that order; junction bases with no gene match: 1.

At least ten counts were recorded for this clonotype. The gene calls are TRBV11-2 and TRBJ2-2, with D perhaps TRBD2 (7 bases). This CDR3 region has 14 residues. Trimming removed 5 bases at V and 8 bases at J, with 15 bases between. Germline V CDR1 and CDR2: SGHAT, FQNNGV. The CDR3 loop reads CASSGGAGIGELFF. In DNA, the CDR3 is TGTGCCAGCAGCGGGGGGGCCGGTATTGGGGAGCTGTTTTTT.

This clonotype was detected many times. The chain employs TRBV28 and TRBJ2-7; 7 nucleotides match TRBD2. With 3 bases clipped from V and 4 bases from J, the junction kept 6 bases outside the gene matches. Germline V gene sequence: CDR1 MDHEN, CDR2 SYDVKM. The CDR3 sequence is 14 residues long. The CDR3 sequence is CASSFTGGKYEQYF. The CDR3 coding sequence is TGTGCCAGCAGTTTTACGGGAGGTAAATACGAGCAGTACTTC.

This clonotype was picked up many times. The gene calls are TRBV4-3 and TRBJ1-2; D perhaps matches TRBD1 (5 bases). Per the germline V gene, CDR1 is LGHNA and CDR2 is YSLEER. The CDR3 spans 13 residues. V lost 1 base and J 8 bases, leaving 11 bases between the germline ends. The CDR3 loop reads CASSQADGGGYTF. The DNA of the CDR3 is TGCGCCAGCAGCCAAGCAGACGGGGGAGGCTACACCTTC.